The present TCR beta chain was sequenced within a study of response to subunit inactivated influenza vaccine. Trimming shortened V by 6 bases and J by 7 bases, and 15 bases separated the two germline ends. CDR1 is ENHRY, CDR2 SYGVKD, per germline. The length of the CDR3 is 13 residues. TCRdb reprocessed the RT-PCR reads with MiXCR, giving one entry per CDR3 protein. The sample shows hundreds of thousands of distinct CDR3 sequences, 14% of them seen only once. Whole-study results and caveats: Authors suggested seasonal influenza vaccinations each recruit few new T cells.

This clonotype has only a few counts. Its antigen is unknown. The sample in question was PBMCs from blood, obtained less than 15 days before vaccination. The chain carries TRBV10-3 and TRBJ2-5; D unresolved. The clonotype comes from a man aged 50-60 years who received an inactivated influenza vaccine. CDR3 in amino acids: CAIREGSSGTQYF. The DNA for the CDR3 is TGTGCCATCAGGGAAGGTAGTTCCGGGACCCAGTACTTC.